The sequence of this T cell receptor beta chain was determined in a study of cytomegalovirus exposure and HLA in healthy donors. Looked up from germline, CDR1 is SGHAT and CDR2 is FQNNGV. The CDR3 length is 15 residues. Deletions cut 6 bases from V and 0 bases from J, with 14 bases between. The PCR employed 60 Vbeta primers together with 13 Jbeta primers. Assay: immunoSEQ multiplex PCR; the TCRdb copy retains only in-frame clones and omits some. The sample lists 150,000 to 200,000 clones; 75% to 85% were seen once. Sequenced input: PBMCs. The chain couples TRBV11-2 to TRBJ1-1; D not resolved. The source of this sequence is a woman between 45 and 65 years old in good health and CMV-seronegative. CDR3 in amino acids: CASSPVPGMNTEAFF. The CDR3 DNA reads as TGTGCCAGCAGTCCAGTCCCGGGGATGAACACTGAAGCTTTCTTT.